This T cell receptor beta chain was recorded in a study of T-cell memory formation after mild COVID-19. Study-level information: Largely donor-specific TCR clusters were found.

General study results and limits: Day 15 to 85 contracting clones showed balanced CD4/CD8; later expanders leaned CD4+. Contracting CD8+ clones were enriched in EMRA, CD4+ mainly in CM and EM.

Germline V CDR1 and CDR2: SGDLS, YYNGEE. Trimming stripped 4 bases from V and 4 bases from J, with 13 bases between. CDR3 length: 14 residues. TCR alpha and TCR beta cDNA libraries carrying sample barcodes and UMIs were produced by 5'RACE using constant-segment primers. TCRdb fed the 5' RACE reads into MiXCR, producing one record per CDR3 protein. The repertoire holds about 150,000 distinct CDR3 sequences, roughly 15% seen once, with over 12% in the top ten. Details on this clonotype: The antigen is unknown.

The rearrangement joins TRBV9 to TRBJ2-3, with D possibly being TRBD2 (5 bases). Sequencing input: PBMCs or a T cell subset sorted from them (not recorded which). This receptor was obtained from an adult woman who had mild COVID-19 (a few samples of this study predate the infection). Cell type and time point are not known. The CDR3 region has the DNA TGTGCCAGCAGCTCACGCCGGACTCCAGATACGCAGTATTTT. Its protein product is CASSSRRTPDTQYF.